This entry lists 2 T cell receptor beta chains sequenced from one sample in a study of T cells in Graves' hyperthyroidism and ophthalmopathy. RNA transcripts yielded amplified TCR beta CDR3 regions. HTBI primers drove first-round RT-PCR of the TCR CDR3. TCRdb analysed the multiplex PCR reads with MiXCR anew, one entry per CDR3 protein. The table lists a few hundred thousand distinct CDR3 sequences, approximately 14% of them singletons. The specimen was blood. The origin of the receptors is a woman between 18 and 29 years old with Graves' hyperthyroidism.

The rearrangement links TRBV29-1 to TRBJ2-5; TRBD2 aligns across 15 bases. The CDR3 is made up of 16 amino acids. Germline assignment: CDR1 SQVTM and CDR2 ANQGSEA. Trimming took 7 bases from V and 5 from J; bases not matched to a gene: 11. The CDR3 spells CSGTPGLAGGWETQYF. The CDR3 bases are TGCAGCGGTACACCGGGACTAGCGGGAGGCTGGGAGACCCAGTACTTC.

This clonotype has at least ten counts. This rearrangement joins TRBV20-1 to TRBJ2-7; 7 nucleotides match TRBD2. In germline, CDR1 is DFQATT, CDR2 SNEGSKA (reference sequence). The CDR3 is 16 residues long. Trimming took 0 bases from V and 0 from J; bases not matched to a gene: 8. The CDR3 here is CSARDWRLADSYEQYF. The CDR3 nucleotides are TGCAGTGCTAGAGATTGGCGACTAGCTGACTCCTACGAGCAGTACTTC.